This T cell receptor (beta chain) was sequenced in a study of T cell repertoires in cytomegalovirus infection. The overall study: An indication of both CMV infection and matching HLA type came from public TCR beta signatures.

As to this clonotype: Its antigen remains unknown.

Study results and limitations: The cumulative frequency of public TCR beta families identified carriers of CMV plus the relevant HLA. CMV-specific TCR beta clonotypes restricted by HLA-C were the ones dominating the ex vivo response.

A single record per CDR3 protein comes from TCRdb applying MiXCR to the reads. This table has 360,000 or so distinct CDR3 sequences, about 35% appearing once. Unmatched junction bases numbered 4, after V lost 6 bases and J lost 6 bases. The germline V gene has CDR1 LNHDA and CDR2 SQIVND (reference sequence). This CDR3 region has 12 residues. This TCR was sampled from a human donor in good health (CMV status not recorded). Some clones in this sample may be carry-over from other donors' samples. The chain is built from TRBV19 and TRBJ2-7; TRBD1 matches at 8 bases. The input for sequencing was cultured PBMCs, taken from culture after CMV antigen stimulation. CDR3 residues: CASSRGLSEQYF. In nucleotides, the CDR3 is TGTGCCAGTAGCAGGGGGCTTAGCGAGCAGTACTTC.